This T cell receptor beta chain was documented in a study of blood T cell repertoires in COVID-19. Study details: Whether acute or convalescent, the COVID-19 samples came from the United States, Italy and Spain. Nucleic acid was either cDNA or gDNA, and it came from T cells, B-cell-depleted T cells, or PBMCs.

The protocol was immunoSEQ multiplex PCR, while the TCRdb copy is restricted to in-frame clones and leaves out a portion. Of about 140,000 clones listed, nearly 80% are singletons. Among Cohort 3 donors, those recovered had two negative PCRs, clearance, or symptom resolution. CDR1 SGHVS and CDR2 FQNEAQ come from the germline V gene. The CDR3 contains 16 residues. V was pared by 1 base and J by 6 bases, with 16 bases between. The genes are TRBV7-8 and TRBJ1-5; D gene uncertain. Sequencing input: PBMCs or T cells enriched from blood (not recorded which). The source of this sequence is a woman in her 50s who had recovered from COVID-19. CDR3 bases: TGTGCCAGCAGCTTAGACAATCGCGGTTTGCGTCAGCCCCAGCATTTT. It specifies CASSLDNRGLRQPQHF. Full variable domain (outside the CDR3, taken from reference TRBV7-8 and TRBJ1-5): GAGVSQSPRYKVAKRGQDVALRCDPISGHVSLFWYQQALGQGPEFLTYFQNEAQLDKSGLPSDRFFAERPEGSVSTLKIQRTQQEDSAVYLCASSLDNRGLRQPQHFGDGTRLSIL.